This T cell receptor beta chain is drawn from a study of patients and donors after allogeneic stem cell transplantation. Trimming took off 5 bases at V and 3 bases at J, with 17 bases between the two ends. CDR3 size: 15 residues. CDR1 and CDR2 from the germline V gene are LGHNA and YSLEER. TCRdb processed the RT-PCR reads anew with MiXCR; each CDR3 protein has one entry. The table records 150,000 to 200,000 distinct CDR3 sequences, 41% of them present only once. Sequences were obtained from blood, either unsorted or a sorted T cell fraction (not recorded which). The V and J genes are TRBV4-3 and TRBJ2-7; D might be TRBD2 (6 bases). The receptor was isolated from a human donor who was either an allogeneic HSCT recipient or a stem cell or donor lymphocyte infusion donor (not recorded which). It is not recorded whose cells these are; they may come from a transplant donor. The CDR3 DNA reads TGCGCCAGCAGCTCCCTAGGCGGGGACCTCTACGAGCAGTACTTC. Its translation is CASSSLGGDLYEQYF.